This T cell receptor (beta chain) is drawn from a study of identical twins. Germline CDR1 reads SGDLS; CDR2 reads YYNGEE. CDR3 length equals 14 residues. V gave up 0 bases and J gave up 7 bases, with 10 bases separating them. TCRdb ran MiXCR on the 5' RACE reads and lists one entry per CDR3 protein. The sample lists about 470,000 distinct CDR3 sequences, roughly 24% occurring once. Every donor was a healthy Caucasian. This same sample was also part of a study on T cells expressing NK-cell markers.

V and J are TRBV9 and TRBJ1-4; D is undetermined. The specimen was CD4+ T cells sorted from blood. The sequence derives from a woman younger than 30 in good health. In DNA, the CDR3 is TGTGCCAGCAGCGTAGACCCGGGAGCTGAAAAACTGTTTTTT. Translating gives CASSVDPGAEKLFF.